Shown below are 20 T cell receptor beta chains from a single sample sequenced in a study of shared clonotypes between healthy human individuals. TCRdb's copy holds only in-frame clones and misses some; the assay was immunoSEQ multiplex PCR. Found here are about 480,000 clones, 75% to 80% of them singletons; the top ten hold roughly an eighth. The specimen sequenced was PBMCs. Receptor source: a woman between 40 and 50 years old in good health. Some clones in this sample may be carry-over from other donors' samples.

This chain connects TRBV15 to TRBJ2-6; D assignment may be TRBD1 or TRBD2 (5 bases each). The CDR3 covers 19 residues. Looked up from germline, CDR1 is LNHNV and CDR2 is YYDKDF (reference sequence). The germline V and J ends were trimmed by 0 bases and 0 bases, with 15 bases remaining between them. CDR3 bases: TGTGCCACCAGCAGAGATAGGGCAGGGAGCAGCTCTGGGGCCAACGTCCTGACTTTC. Translated: CATSRDRAGSSSGANVLTF. Complete variable domain (other parts from reference TRBV15 and TRBJ2-6): DAMVIQNPRYQVTQFGKPVTLSCSQTLNHNVMYWYQQKSSQAPKLLFHYYDKDFNNEADTPDNFQSRRPNTSFCFLDIRSPGLGDTAMYLCATSRDRAGSSSGANVLTFGAGSRLTVL.

The gene calls are TRBV9 and TRBJ2-1; 10 bases are shared with TRBD2. The CDR3 is 16 residues long. V was pared by 3 bases and J by 3 bases, with 6 bases of the junction left unmatched. CDR1 and CDR2 (germline): SGDLS, YYNGEE. CDR3 sequence: CASSALGLANYNEQFF. The CDR3 nucleotides are TGTGCCAGCAGCGCCCTGGGACTAGCGAACTACAATGAGCAGTTCTTC.

Points on this clone: Within the sample, other DNA sequences also encode this same CDR3. This chain connects TRBV30 to TRBJ1-3; D is uncertain. The CDR3 loop spans 11 amino acids. The V gene's germline CDR1 is GTSNPN and CDR2 SVGIG (reference sequence). The V end lost 0 bases, the J end lost 4 bases, and 1 base lay between the germline ends. Here the CDR3 DNA reads TGTGCCTGGAGTGTGGGAAACACCATATATTTT. Protein product: CAWSVGNTIYF.

This chain links TRBV7-2 with TRBJ2-6; no reliable D call. The CDR3 runs 13 residues. Trimming took off 3 bases at V and 0 bases at J, with 0 bases between the two ends. CDR1 is SGHTA and CDR2 is FQGNSA in the germline V gene. CDR3 sequence reads: CASSFSGANVLTF. CDR3 nucleotides: TGTGCCAGCAGCTTCTCTGGGGCCAACGTCCTGACTTTC.

Concerning this clone: This specimen includes other DNA sequences encoding the same CDR3. The rearrangement links TRBV28 to TRBJ2-7; D is unresolved. This CDR3 is built from 13 residues. Germline loops: CDR1 MDHEN, CDR2 SYDVKM. V was pared by 4 bases and J by 0 bases, with 7 bases between. The CDR3 is CASSSPSSYEQYF. The CDR3 DNA follows: TGTGCCAGCAGTTCCCCCAGCTCCTACGAGCAGTACTTC.

The V gene is TRBV5-1, the J gene TRBJ2-5, with TRBD2 as a possible D gene (6 bases). The germline V gene has CDR1 SGHRS and CDR2 YFSETQ. The CDR3 runs 14 residues. Trimming left V 2 bases short and J 7 bases short, with 15 bases between. The CDR3: CASSFRQDGGTQYF. CDR3 nucleotides: TGCGCCAGCAGCTTCCGGCAGGACGGGGGGACCCAGTACTTC. Together with reference TRBV5-1 and TRBJ2-5, the CDR3 gives the full variable domain: KAGVTQTPRYLIKTRGQQVTLSCSPISGHRSVSWYQQTPGQGLQFLFEYFSETQRNKGNFPGRFSGRQFSNSRSEMNVSTLELGDSALYLCASSFRQDGGTQYFGPGTRLLVL.

The rearrangement uses TRBV5-1 and TRBJ1-2, with D unresolved. Germline V gene lookup returns CDR1 SGHRS and CDR2 YFSETQ. Trimming shortened V by 4 bases and J by 4 bases, and 14 bases separated the two germline ends. This CDR3 comprises 14 residues. The CDR3 nucleotides read TGCGCCAGCAGCCCCGGCGGTGATGGCTATGGCTACACCTTC. Amino acid sequence: CASSPGGDGYGYTF.

The sample holds many counts of this clone. This chain joins TRBV4-1 and TRBJ2-2, with a weak D call TRBD2 (6 bases). V shed 2 bases and J shed 0 bases, with 10 bases lying between them. The germline V gene encodes CDR1 MGHRA and CDR2 YSYEKL. This CDR3 is 16 amino acids long. CDR3 DNA: TGCGCCAGCAGCCAACCAGCGGGCGCGAACACCGGGGAGCTGTTTTTT. It codes for CASSQPAGANTGELFF.

This chain uses TRBV30 with TRBJ1-5; 7 bases align to TRBD1. CDR1 and CDR2 from the germline V gene are GTSNPN and SVGIG (reference sequence). Germline trimming cut 3 bases from V and 5 bases from J; bases unmatched to any gene: 13. This CDR3 region has 16 residues. The CDR3 spells CAWREGGKGAHQPQHF. The CDR3 DNA reads as TGTGCCTGGAGGGAAGGGGGAAAGGGGGCACATCAGCCCCAGCATTTT.

The V and J genes are TRBV19 and TRBJ2-3; no clear D gene. The germline V gene has CDR1 LNHDA and CDR2 SQIVND (reference sequence). There are 13 residues in the CDR3. The V end was cut by 3 bases, the J end by 5 bases, with 9 bases between. The CDR3 bases are TGTGCCAGTAGTATGGCCAGAAGAGATACGCAGTATTTT. Amino acid sequence: CASSMARRDTQYF.

This clone was detected many times. The chain uses TRBV7-8 and TRBJ2-7; TRBD2 matches at 7 bases. Germline loops: CDR1 SGHVS, CDR2 FQNEAQ. V shed 5 bases and J 7 bases; nucleotides not matched to a gene: 11. This CDR3 contains 14 residues. The CDR3 reads CASSQRDSYVEQYF. The DNA for the CDR3 is TGTGCCAGCAGCCAGCGGGACTCGTATGTAGAGCAGTACTTC.

The chain links TRBV5-1 to TRBJ1-6; a possible D gene is TRBD1 (6 bases). CDR1 is SGHRS and CDR2 is YFSETQ in the germline V gene. The CDR3 sequence is 15 residues long. Trimming shortened V by 4 bases and J by 7 bases, and 15 bases separated the two germline ends. CDR3 in DNA: TGCGCCAGCAGCGGGACGACAGGATCCAATTCACCCCTCCACTTT. Protein: CASSGTTGSNSPLHF.

J is TRBJ1-2 and V is TRBV4-2; a weak D match, TRBD1 (5 bases). Per germline, CDR1 LGHNA and CDR2 YNFKEQ. V was clipped by 5 bases and J by 8 bases, with 15 bases between them. The CDR3 is 13 amino acids. CDR3 bases: TGTGCCAGCAGCTTAAGGGCAGGGCCCGGCTACACCTTC. Translation: CASSLRAGPGYTF.

This CDR3 is CASSLGVETQYF. In nucleotides, the CDR3 is TGTGCCAGCAGCTTAGGTGTGGAGACCCAGTACTTC. The chain has TRBV11-3 and TRBJ2-5; D unclear. From germline, CDR1 is SGHNT and CDR2 YENEEA. V lost 1 base, J lost 5 bases, and 5 bases lay in between. This CDR3 is 12 amino acids long.

This chain links TRBV10-2 with TRBJ2-5; no clear D. The J call may be mistaken, given a closer DNA end match to TRBJ2-7. The germline V gene encodes CDR1 WSHSY and CDR2 SAAADI. The CDR3 sequence is 13 residues long. CDR3 amino acids: CASSEWKTYEQYF. The CDR3 region has the DNA TGCGCCAGCAGTGAGTGGAAAACCTACGAGCAGTACTTC.

This clone was detected only a few times. At the DNA level, this CDR3 is encoded by other sequences in the same sample as well. The V call is TRBV6-5, the J call TRBJ2-7; D is ambiguous. The length of the CDR3 is 12 residues. Germline CDR1 reads MNHEY; CDR2 reads SVGAGI. Between the trimmed V and J ends, which lost 0 bases and 2 bases, there was a span of 2 bases. The CDR3 reads CASSYSPYEQYF. The CDR3 region has the DNA TGTGCCAGCAGTTACTCTCCCTACGAGCAGTACTTC.

V is TRBV5-1 and J is TRBJ2-5, with D tentatively TRBD2 (6 bases). Germline CDR1 reads SGHRS; CDR2 reads YFSETQ. Trimming stripped 0 bases from V and 5 bases from J, with 11 bases between. The CDR3 has 14 amino acids. Written as DNA, the CDR3 is TGCGCCAGCAGCTTGGCACCGGGGGAGGAGACCCAGTACTTC. Translating it yields CASSLAPGEETQYF.

V is TRBV6-1 and J is TRBJ1-1; perhaps TRBD1 as D (6 bases). CDR3 length: 14 residues. V was clipped by 10 bases and J by 1 base, with 16 bases between them. Germline lookup yields CDR1 MNHNS and CDR2 SASEGT. In DNA, the CDR3 is TGTGCCACCGAACGGGGACAAACGAACACTGAAGCTTTCTTT. Encoded protein: CATERGQTNTEAFF.

With regard to this clone: A much larger clone sits a single nucleotide away, making a read error possible. The chain is built from TRBV7-2 and TRBJ1-2; the D is unclear. The CDR3 covers 14 residues. Looked up from germline, CDR1 is SGHTA and CDR2 is FQGNSA. V gave up 4 bases and J gave up 2 bases, with 11 bases separating them. The CDR3 region is CASSSYGVNYGYTF. The CDR3 DNA reads as TGTGCCAGCAGCTCGTACGGGGTCAACTATGGCTACACCTTC. The variable domain in full, with the rest retrieved from reference TRBV7-2 and TRBJ1-2, is GAGVSQSPSNKVTEKGKDVELRCDPISGHTALYWYRQSLGQGLEFLIYFQGNSAPDKSGLPSDRFSAERTGGSVSTLTIQRTQQEDSAVYLCASSSYGVNYGYTFGSGTRLTVV.

The V call is TRBV14, the J call TRBJ1-5, with 8 nucleotides matching TRBD1. Germline V gene sequence: CDR1 SGHDN, CDR2 FVKESK. With V trimmed by 4 bases and J by 7 bases, 3 bases remained unmatched. The CDR3 spans 13 residues. CDR3 in amino acids: CASSLNRGQPQHF. CDR3 DNA sequence: TGTGCCAGCAGCCTAAACAGGGGGCAGCCCCAGCATTTT.